These T cell receptor beta chains were read from a single sample in a study of response to subunit inactivated influenza vaccine. MiXCR, applied by TCRdb to the RT-PCR reads, yields one record per CDR3 protein. The profile shows hundreds of thousands of distinct CDR3 sequences, about 18% of them singletons. The source material was PBMCs from blood, sampled around 5 days after vaccination. These receptors came from a man in his forties or fifties who received an inactivated influenza vaccine. CDR3s include the opening cysteine and the closing phenylalanine or tryptophan. D genes are given only for firm matches. Only part of the rows carry a size: once, few, many, or a class if the clone is expanded.

cdr3_nt: TGTGCCAGCAGTCCTAGCGGGGGGCCTCGCACAGATACGCAGTATTTT
cdr3_aa: CASSPSGGPRTDTQYF
d_call: TRBD2
j_call: TRBJ2-3
clone_size: few
v_call: TRBV12-3/TRBV12-4

cdr3_nt: TGTGCCAGCAGCTGGGACAGCCCAGACTACAATGAGCAGTTCTTC
cdr3_aa: CASSWDSPDYNEQFF
d_call: TRBD1
j_call: TRBJ2-1
clone_size: few
v_call: TRBV5-6

cdr3_nt: TGTGCCAGCAGACTAGGACAATATAATTCACCCCTCCACTTT
cdr3_aa: CASRLGQYNSPLHF
d_call: -
j_call: TRBJ1-6
clone_size: -
v_call: TRBV12-3/TRBV12-4

cdr3_nt: TGTGCCAGCAAATTAGCGGGGGCATCTGAGACCCAGTACTTC
cdr3_aa: CASKLAGASETQYF
d_call: TRBD2
j_call: TRBJ2-5
clone_size: few
v_call: TRBV2

cdr3_nt: TGCGCCAGCAGCTTGGGTTTACAGTACTACGAGCAGTACTTC
cdr3_aa: CASSLGLQYYEQYF
d_call: -
j_call: TRBJ2-7
clone_size: few
v_call: TRBV5-1

cdr3_nt: TGCAGCGTTGATCGGACTAGCGGGACAGATACGCAGTATTTT
cdr3_aa: CSVDRTSGTDTQYF
d_call: TRBD2
j_call: TRBJ2-3
clone_size: -
v_call: TRBV29-1

cdr3_nt: TGCGCCAGCAGCTTCCTAGCGGTCCTTGGGGACAATGAGCAGTTCTTC
cdr3_aa: CASSFLAVLGDNEQFF
d_call: TRBD2
j_call: TRBJ2-1
clone_size: many
v_call: TRBV5-1

cdr3_nt: TGTGCCAGCAGCAGGGACTCCGACACTCCTAGCACAGATACGCAGTATTTT
cdr3_aa: CASSRDSDTPSTDTQYF
d_call: -
j_call: TRBJ2-3
clone_size: -
v_call: TRBV12-3/TRBV12-4

cdr3_nt: TGTGCCAGCTCACCACCATTCACAGGGAAGGTGGACACAGATACGCAGTATTTT
cdr3_aa: CASSPPFTGKVDTDTQYF
d_call: -
j_call: TRBJ2-3
clone_size: once
v_call: TRBV18

cdr3_nt: TGTGCCAGCAGCTTGGGGGGGACTAGCGGGATCGGTGAGCAGTACTTC
cdr3_aa: CASSLGGTSGIGEQYF
d_call: TRBD2
j_call: TRBJ2-7
clone_size: -
v_call: TRBV5-4

cdr3_nt: TGTGCCATCAGTGAGTCTACAGGGACGAGCTATGGCTACACCTTC
cdr3_aa: CAISESTGTSYGYTF
d_call: -
j_call: TRBJ1-2
clone_size: -
v_call: TRBV10-3

cdr3_nt: TGTGCCAGCAGTTTGGAGACGGGACTAGCTGGGGCGGGGGGGTTTGTGGATGAGCAGTTCTTC
cdr3_aa: CASSLETGLAGAGGFVDEQFF
d_call: TRBD2
j_call: TRBJ2-1
clone_size: -
v_call: TRBV12-3/TRBV12-4

cdr3_nt: TGCGCCAGCAGCTTAGCGACAGGGGGCCTCGAGCAGTACTTC
cdr3_aa: CASSLATGGLEQYF
d_call: TRBD1
j_call: TRBJ2-7
clone_size: -
v_call: TRBV5-1

cdr3_nt: TGTGCCATTGCCGGGACAGGGGTAAAAGATACGCAGTATTTT
cdr3_aa: CAIAGTGVKDTQYF
d_call: TRBD1
j_call: TRBJ2-3
clone_size: -
v_call: TRBV10-3

cdr3_nt: TGTGCCAGCAGTTTGGTCCCCCAGGTGAACGGCTACACCTTC
cdr3_aa: CASSLVPQVNGYTF
d_call: -
j_call: TRBJ1-2
clone_size: -
v_call: TRBV27

cdr3_nt: TGTGCCAGCAGCAATCTAGAAAATGAGCAGTTCTTC
cdr3_aa: CASSNLENEQFF
d_call: -
j_call: TRBJ2-1
clone_size: few
v_call: TRBV7-2

cdr3_nt: TGTGCCAGCAGCGACATGGCACTGTACGAGCAGTACTTC
cdr3_aa: CASSDMALYEQYF
d_call: -
j_call: TRBJ2-7
clone_size: -
v_call: TRBV7-2

cdr3_nt: TGTGCCAGCAGCCAAGATGACCCGGCGAGAGATACGCAGTATTTT
cdr3_aa: CASSQDDPARDTQYF
d_call: -
j_call: TRBJ2-3
clone_size: -
v_call: TRBV4-2

cdr3_nt: TGCGGCCTCACGGGACACTACACTGAAGCTTTCTTT
cdr3_aa: CGLTGHYTEAFF
d_call: -
j_call: TRBJ1-1
clone_size: -
v_call: TRBV29-1

cdr3_nt: TGTGCCAGTCCCCAGGACCGGGAGGGGACTGAAGCTTTCTTT
cdr3_aa: CASPQDREGTEAFF
d_call: -
j_call: TRBJ1-1
clone_size: -
v_call: TRBV21-1

cdr3_nt: TGTGCCACCAGTGATCCAGGGGTTCTAGAGACCCAGTACTTC
cdr3_aa: CATSDPGVLETQYF
d_call: -
j_call: TRBJ2-5
clone_size: -
v_call: TRBV24-1

cdr3_nt: TGCGCCAGCAGCTTGTCGTTGGATCGCAATTCACCCCTCCACTTT
cdr3_aa: CASSLSLDRNSPLHF
d_call: -
j_call: TRBJ1-6
clone_size: many
v_call: TRBV5-1

cdr3_nt: TGTGCCAGCAGCCTGCGGGGGTATGTGGAGACCCAGTACTTC
cdr3_aa: CASSLRGYVETQYF
d_call: TRBD2
j_call: TRBJ2-5
clone_size: -
v_call: TRBV5-5

cdr3_nt: TGTGCCAGCAGCCCAGGGAGCTTGAACACTGAAGCTTTCTTT
cdr3_aa: CASSPGSLNTEAFF
d_call: -
j_call: TRBJ1-1
clone_size: few
v_call: TRBV6-1

cdr3_nt: TGCAGCGTTTCGGGACCCCCACAAGAGACCCAGTACTTC
cdr3_aa: CSVSGPPQETQYF
d_call: -
j_call: TRBJ2-5
clone_size: few
v_call: TRBV29-1

cdr3_nt: TGCAGTGCCTTAGGAAGGACGCAGTATTTT
cdr3_aa: CSALGRTQYF
d_call: -
j_call: TRBJ2-3
clone_size: -
v_call: TRBV20-1

cdr3_nt: TGTGCCACCAGTGGCTCGGGACAGGACGAGCAGTTCTTC
cdr3_aa: CATSGSGQDEQFF
d_call: TRBD1
j_call: TRBJ2-1
clone_size: many
v_call: TRBV24-1

cdr3_nt: TGTGCCAGCAGCTTAGGCAACGGGGGGCCGGACTACGAGCAGTACTTC
cdr3_aa: CASSLGNGGPDYEQYF
d_call: -
j_call: TRBJ2-7
clone_size: -
v_call: TRBV13

cdr3_nt: TGTGCCAGCAGTTGGGGACTGGGGCAGTTCTTC
cdr3_aa: CASSWGLGQFF
d_call: -
j_call: TRBJ2-1
clone_size: few
v_call: TRBV6-6

cdr3_nt: TGTGCCATCAGTGAGTCGGGACGTAAGACCTACGAGCAGTACTTC
cdr3_aa: CAISESGRKTYEQYF
d_call: -
j_call: TRBJ2-7
clone_size: few
v_call: TRBV10-3

cdr3_nt: TGCGCCAGCAGGCCGACAGGATTTAAAGAAAAACTGTTTTTT
cdr3_aa: CASRPTGFKEKLFF
d_call: -
j_call: TRBJ1-4
clone_size: -
v_call: TRBV5-1

cdr3_nt: TGTGCCAGCAGTGATCAACAGGGATGGGAGCAGTACTTC
cdr3_aa: CASSDQQGWEQYF
d_call: -
j_call: TRBJ2-7
clone_size: -
v_call: TRBV28

cdr3_nt: TGTGCCAGTGGAACAGGGGTTGGCTACACCTTC
cdr3_aa: CASGTGVGYTF
d_call: TRBD1
j_call: TRBJ1-2
clone_size: -
v_call: TRBV7-2

cdr3_nt: TGCAGTGCTAGAGGTGGACACGCGAACACTGAAGCTTTCTTT
cdr3_aa: CSARGGHANTEAFF
d_call: -
j_call: TRBJ1-1
clone_size: few
v_call: TRBV20-1

cdr3_nt: TGTGCCAGCAGTCCGACTAGCGGGGGGTCCTACGAGCAGTACTTC
cdr3_aa: CASSPTSGGSYEQYF
d_call: TRBD2
j_call: TRBJ2-7
clone_size: many
v_call: TRBV12-3/TRBV12-4

cdr3_nt: TGTGCCAGCAGCCCACGATCCGTCTTGACTGGGTATCTGTTCTTC
cdr3_aa: CASSPRSVLTGYLFF
d_call: -
j_call: TRBJ2-1
clone_size: few
v_call: TRBV5-6

cdr3_nt: TGCGCCAGCAGCCCCTCCACCGGGACAGGGGTAGGCGAGCAGTACTTC
cdr3_aa: CASSPSTGTGVGEQYF
d_call: TRBD1
j_call: TRBJ2-7
clone_size: few
v_call: TRBV5-1

cdr3_nt: TGTGCCAGCAGCAAAGGGACAGGGGTTAATGAAAAACTGTTTTTT
cdr3_aa: CASSKGTGVNEKLFF
d_call: TRBD1
j_call: TRBJ1-4
clone_size: many
v_call: TRBV7-8

cdr3_nt: TGTGCCAGCAACCCAGCGGGGGACTACTACGAGCAGTACTTC
cdr3_aa: CASNPAGDYYEQYF
d_call: TRBD2
j_call: TRBJ2-7
clone_size: -
v_call: TRBV6-2/TRBV6-3

cdr3_nt: TGTGCCAGCAGCCTCGCTGCTCCAACTAATGAAAAACTGTTTTTT
cdr3_aa: CASSLAAPTNEKLFF
d_call: -
j_call: TRBJ1-4
clone_size: few
v_call: TRBV7-2

cdr3_nt: TGTGCCAGCAGTCAGGGACTAGCGCGAGAGCAGTTCTTC
cdr3_aa: CASSQGLAREQFF
d_call: TRBD2
j_call: TRBJ2-1
clone_size: once
v_call: TRBV6-2/TRBV6-3

cdr3_nt: TGCGCCAGCAGCCAAGATCAGCTCTCTGGGGCCAACGTCCTGACTTTC
cdr3_aa: CASSQDQLSGANVLTF
d_call: -
j_call: TRBJ2-6
clone_size: few
v_call: TRBV4-3